This T cell receptor (beta chain) derives from a study of CD8 T cells in ankylosing spondylitis. Regarding the study as a whole: What seemed typical of ankylosing spondylitis blood was a TCR beta motif built from eight highly homologous variants.

This clonotype was counted many times. Antigen unknown. TCRdb processed the 5' RACE reads anew with MiXCR; each CDR3 protein has one entry. Among about 210,000 distinct CDR3 sequences, under 8.5% were seen once, and the ten largest hold approximately 5%. Germline CDR1 LGHNT, CDR2 FRNRAP. Between the trimmed V and J ends, which lost 7 bases and 1 base, there was a span of 15 bases. This CDR3 spans 15 amino acids. The chain employs TRBV12-5 and TRBJ2-3; D possibly uses TRBD1 or TRBD2 (5 bases each). Sequences were obtained from blood, either unsorted or a sorted T cell fraction (not recorded which). The TCR comes from a female donor with ankylosing spondylitis or in good health (not recorded which). This chain's CDR3 is CASAPRDAGTDTQYF. The CDR3 bases are TGTGCTAGTGCCCCTAGGGACGCGGGCACAGATACGCAGTATTTT. The full variable domain, with the rest looked up from reference TRBV12-5 and TRBJ2-3, is DARVTQTPRHKVTEMGQEVTMRCQPILGHNTVFWYRQTMMQGLELLAYFRNRAPLDDSGMPKDRFSAEMPDATLATLKIQPSEPRDSAVYFCASAPRDAGTDTQYFGPGTRLTVL.